The 18 T cell receptor beta chains below come from one sample, sequenced in a study of human T cells and chemical hapten exposure. MiXCR, applied by TCRdb to the RACE reads, yields one record per CDR3 protein. Counted here are more than 55,000 distinct CDR3 sequences, 11% occurring once; the ten biggest clones make up 3% to 4.5%. The time point: pre-sensitization, week 0. Treatment: therapeutic diphenylcyclopropenone sensitization with weekly scalp DPC. The sequencing used whole blood, collected in connection with sensitization to the hapten diphenylcyclopropenone (DPC). Receptors originate from a woman aged 40 to 50 with alopecia areata. Some clones in this sample may be carry-over from other donors' samples.

This clonotype was counted many times. The CDR3 loop is CASSFNEADTQYF. In nucleotides, the CDR3 is TGTGCCAGCAGTTTTAATGAGGCAGATACGCAGTATTTT. This chain connects TRBV12-3 or TRBV12-4 to TRBJ2-3; the D is unclear. This CDR3 comprises 13 residues. Trimming stripped 3 bases from V and 4 bases from J, with 8 bases between.

This clonotype was counted between two and nine times. The DNA of the CDR3 is TGTGCCAGCAGCTTTAGCCCTGGGACTCGCACAGATACGCAGTATTTT. This sequence encodes CASSFSPGTRTDTQYF. This chain connects TRBV7-9 to TRBJ2-3; TRBD2 might be the D (6 bases). V was trimmed by 3 bases and J by 1 base, leaving 14 bases between them. CDR3 length: 16 residues. Germline lookup yields CDR1 SEHNR and CDR2 FQNEAQ (reference sequence).

The chain joins TRBV7-8 to TRBJ1-2; perhaps TRBD1 as D (5 bases). Germline CDR1 and CDR2: SGHVS and FQNEAQ. This CDR3 region has 14 residues. With 5 bases removed from V and 2 bases from J, the gap between germline ends came to 12 bases. Here the CDR3 DNA reads TGTGCCAGCAGCCCCTCGGGGGGAAACTATGGCTACACCTTC. Translated, it gives CASSPSGGNYGYTF.

The J gene is TRBJ1-2, the V gene TRBV5-1; TRBD1 might be the D (5 bases). V shed 5 bases and J shed 2 bases, with 16 bases lying between them. This CDR3 is built from 15 residues. Germline CDR1 is SGHRS and CDR2 is YFSETQ. The CDR3 sequence is CASRLTELQNYGYTF. The CDR3 region has the DNA TGCGCCAGCAGGTTGACAGAGCTGCAGAACTATGGCTACACCTTC.

This clonotype was seen a few times. The rearrangement joins TRBV10-2 to TRBJ2-7; no reliable D call. This CDR3 is 11 amino acids long. Germline V gene lookup returns CDR1 WSHSY and CDR2 SAAADI. The V and J ends lost 3 bases and 6 bases respectively, with 6 bases between them. The CDR3 region has the DNA TGCGCCAGCAGTGAAATTTCCGAGCAGTACTTC. Translating gives CASSEISEQYF.

This rearrangement joins TRBV29-1 to TRBJ2-1, with TRBD1 identical over 9 bases. Looked up from germline, CDR1 is SQVTM and CDR2 is ANQGSEA. V dropped 7 bases and J dropped 9; count of bases not matched to a gene: 10. The CDR3 spans 13 residues. DNA for the CDR3: TGCAGCGGAATACAGGGGGCGCGAGGTGAGCAGTTCTTC. Amino acids: CSGIQGARGEQFF.

This clonotype occurred many times. The CDR3 sequence: CASLPRTRAPREQFF. CDR3 nucleotide sequence: TGTGCCAGCCTTCCTAGGACTAGGGCCCCTCGAGAGCAGTTCTTC. This chain connects TRBV13 to TRBJ2-1; 7 bases are a match to TRBD2. Germline assignment: CDR1 PRHDT and CDR2 FYEKMQ (reference sequence). The V gene end was trimmed by 8 bases and the J gene end by 10 bases; junction bases not matched to a gene: 17. The CDR3 spans 15 residues. Variable domain in full (rest from reference TRBV13 and TRBJ2-1): AAGVIQSPRHLIKEKRETATLKCYPIPRHDTVYWYQQGPGQDPQFLISFYEKMQSDKGSIPDRFSAQQFSDYHSELNMSSLELGDSALYFCASLPRTRAPREQFFGPGTRLTVL.

J is TRBJ1-2 and V is TRBV28, with 7 bases fitting TRBD1. This CDR3 has 14 amino acids. The J segment lost 4 bases and the V segment lost 5 bases, leaving 7 bases of the junction unmatched. Looked up from germline, CDR1 is MDHEN and CDR2 is SYDVKM. The CDR3 DNA reads as TGTGCCAGCAGTAAGGGGCAGGGGGTCTATGGCTACACCTTC. This translates into CASSKGQGVYGYTF.

This clonotype was seen a handful of times. The gene calls are TRBV10-3 and TRBJ1-1, with TRBD1 as a possible D gene (5 bases). This CDR3 comprises 13 residues. Trimming removed 4 bases from V and 3 bases from J, with 9 bases in between. Germline V lookup: CDR1 ENHRY, CDR2 SYGVKD. The CDR3 nucleotides read TGTGCCATCAGTGGGGGGGAGGACACTGAAGCTTTCTTT. Its translation is CAISGGEDTEAFF.

There are a few counts of this clonotype. The CDR3 loop is CASSFGPGQGNYGYTF. CDR3 coding DNA: TGTGCCAGCAGTTTCGGGCCGGGACAGGGGAACTATGGCTACACCTTC. The genes are TRBV12-3 or TRBV12-4 and TRBJ1-2; 10 nucleotides match TRBD1. V shed 3 bases, J shed 2 bases, and the junction held 6 bases outside the gene matches. This CDR3 has 16 residues.

The genes are TRBV20-1 and TRBJ2-1, with TRBD1 matching over 9 bases. CDR3 length equals 14 residues. The junction had 5 bases not matched to a gene; V was cut back by 5 bases and J by 3 bases. Germline CDR1 DFQATT, CDR2 SNEGSKA (reference sequence). As DNA, the CDR3 is TGCAGTGCTCGGGACAGGGTGGGCTACAATGAGCAGTTCTTC. It encodes CSARDRVGYNEQFF.

Many counts were recorded for this clonotype. The rearrangement uses TRBV30 and TRBJ2-2; D is unclear. The CDR3 is 13 amino acids. Trimming stripped 4 bases from V and 0 bases from J, with 6 bases between. The germline V gene encodes CDR1 GTSNPN and CDR2 SVGIG (reference sequence). In DNA form, the CDR3 reads TGTGCCTGGACCCCCGCGAACACCGGGGAGCTGTTTTTT. Translating it yields CAWTPANTGELFF.

The V and J genes are TRBV12-3 or TRBV12-4 and TRBJ2-7, with D unclear. CDR3 length: 15 residues. V lost 1 base, J lost 1 base, and 11 bases lay in between. The CDR3 loop is CASSLGPGPSYEQYF. CDR3 in DNA: TGTGCCAGCAGTTTAGGTCCAGGACCTTCCTACGAGCAGTACTTC.

This clonotype was detected a few times. The J gene is TRBJ1-5, the V gene TRBV10-2; D gene unclear. CDR3 size: 14 residues. Germline CDR1 reads WSHSY; CDR2 reads SAAADI. V dropped 6 bases and J dropped 2 bases, with 11 bases sitting between them. CDR3 in DNA: TGCGCCAGCAGAGGATCCGGGGGCAATCAGCCCCAGCATTTT. This encodes CASRGSGGNQPQHF.

V usage is TRBV20-1 and J usage is TRBJ2-1, with no clear D. The CDR3 spans 11 residues. The germline CDR1 and CDR2 sequences are DFQATT and SNEGSKA (reference sequence). V lost 4 bases to trimming and J lost 13 bases, with 14 bases between them. The DNA of the CDR3 is TGCAGTGCTAAGGATACGCCTTCCCAGTTCTTC. This gives the protein CSAKDTPSQFF.

This chain uses TRBV5-1 with TRBJ2-1, with 12 bases lining up with TRBD2. The J segment lost 5 bases and the V segment lost 1 base, leaving 1 base of the junction unmatched. Germline CDR1 SGHRS, CDR2 YFSETQ. This CDR3 spans 15 amino acids. CDR3 nucleotide sequence: TGCGCCAGCAGCTTGAGACTAGCGGGAGACAATGAGCAGTTCTTC. Protein product: CASSLRLAGDNEQFF.

This clonotype was picked up a small number of times. The J gene is TRBJ2-1, the V gene TRBV7-9; D unclear. CDR3 length: 16 residues. The ends were cut back, 6 bases at V and 2 bases at J, with 17 bases in the middle. Germline values: CDR1 SEHNR, CDR2 FQNEAQ (reference sequence). Written as DNA, the CDR3 is TGTGCCAGCAGTCGTCCGGACGTTAAAACCTACAATGAGCAGTTCTTC. Its translation is CASSRPDVKTYNEQFF.

This clonotype was counted a few times. The rearrangement uses TRBV29-1 and TRBJ2-1; D perhaps matches TRBD2 (8 bases). This CDR3 is 15 amino acids long. V dropped 0 bases and J dropped 7 bases, with 16 bases sitting between them. The germline V gene has CDR1 SQVTM and CDR2 ANQGSEA. CDR3 nucleotides: TGCAGCGTTGAAGATATGTTAGCGGGACAGAATGAGCAGTTCTTC. It yields the protein CSVEDMLAGQNEQFF.